Listed below are T cell receptor beta chains from one sample, sequenced in a study of blood T cell repertoires in COVID-19. Data came from immunoSEQ multiplex PCR; TCRdb stores just in-frame clones and leaves some out. The profile shows over 110,000 clones, 88% of them singletons. Sequenced sample: peripheral blood. The receptors were gathered from a man in his sixties or seventies with acute or convalescent COVID-19. CDR3s include the opening cysteine and the closing phenylalanine or tryptophan. The D gene is left open where the match is weak. Rows give clone size only sometimes, using once, few, many, or a class for an expanded clone.

abundance,v_gene,d_gene,j_gene,CDR3nt,CDR3aa
-,TRBV27,TRBD2,TRBJ2-1,TGTGCCAGCAGTATTAGCGGGGGGGGGAGCTCCTACAATGAGCAGTTCTTC,CASSISGGGSSYNEQFF
-,TRBV19,-,TRBJ1-4,TGTGCCAGTAGCACGGGACTCTTAGGCACTAATGAAAAACTGTTTTTT,CASSTGLLGTNEKLFF
-,TRBV4-2,TRBD1,TRBJ1-6,TGTGCCAGCAGCGCCGGGACAGGGCGTTCACCCCTCCACTTT,CASSAGTGRSPLHF
-,TRBV10-1,-,TRBJ1-1,TGCGCCAGCAGTGAGTCGACAGACACTGAAGCTTTCTTT,CASSESTDTEAFF
-,TRBV9,TRBD2,TRBJ2-3,TGTGCCAGCAGCGCAAGGACTAGCGGGCCGGCAGATACGCAGTATTTT,CASSARTSGPADTQYF
-,TRBV6-1,TRBD1,TRBJ2-5,TGTGCCAGCAGTGAACAGGGGGCTTCGGAGACCCAGTACTTC,CASSEQGASETQYF
once,TRBV2,-,TRBJ1-6,TGTGCCAGCAGAGGACAGAGCTCCTATAATTCACCCCTCCACTTT,CASRGQSSYNSPLHF
-,TRBV27,TRBD2,TRBJ2-7,TGTGCCAGCAGTTTGTCCTCCGTCGATTTAGCGGGAGGTCTCTACGAGCAGTACTTC,CASSLSSVDLAGGLYEQYF
once,TRBV6-1,TRBD1,TRBJ2-5,TGTGCCAGCAGTGAGTTTGTCGCGTCGGGACAGAACCAAGAGACCCAGTACTTC,CASSEFVASGQNQETQYF
-,TRBV6-5,TRBD1,TRBJ1-2,TGTGCCAGCATATCGGGACAGGGGGCCGGCTACACCTTC,CASISGQGAGYTF
-,TRBV7-3,TRBD1,TRBJ2-5,TGTGCCAGCAGCTTTGGACAGGGGGAGACCCAGTACTTC,CASSFGQGETQYF
-,TRBV2,TRBD2,TRBJ2-1,TGTGCCAGCAGTGAGTGGACTAGCGGTCTCTACAATGAGCAGTTCTTC,CASSEWTSGLYNEQFF
-,TRBV5-1,-,TRBJ1-6,TGCGCCAGCAGCTTGGGCCAGGATTCACCCCTCCACTTT,CASSLGQDSPLHF
-,TRBV5-1,TRBD1,TRBJ2-1,TGCGCCAGCAGGGTCAACAGGGGAGAGCAGTTCTTC,CASRVNRGEQFF
-,TRBV18,TRBD1,TRBJ2-2,TGTGCCAGCTCATCGGGACAGGCGAACACCGGGGAGCTGTTTTTT,CASSSGQANTGELFF
-,TRBV6-1,TRBD1,TRBJ1-3,TGTGCCAGCAGTGAAGCGGACAGGGTTGGAAACACCATATATTTT,CASSEADRVGNTIYF
-,TRBV25-1,TRBD2,TRBJ2-2,TGTGCCAGCAGGGAACTAGCGGGAGAAACCGGGGAGCTGTTTTTT,CASRELAGETGELFF
-,TRBV7-2,TRBD1,TRBJ2-7,TGTGCCAGCAGCTTAAGGACAGGGGGACCCTACGAGCAGTACTTC,CASSLRTGGPYEQYF
-,TRBV20-1,-,TRBJ2-5,TGCAGTGCTAGTCCGGGACATTCTCAAGAGACCCAGTACTTC,CSASPGHSQETQYF